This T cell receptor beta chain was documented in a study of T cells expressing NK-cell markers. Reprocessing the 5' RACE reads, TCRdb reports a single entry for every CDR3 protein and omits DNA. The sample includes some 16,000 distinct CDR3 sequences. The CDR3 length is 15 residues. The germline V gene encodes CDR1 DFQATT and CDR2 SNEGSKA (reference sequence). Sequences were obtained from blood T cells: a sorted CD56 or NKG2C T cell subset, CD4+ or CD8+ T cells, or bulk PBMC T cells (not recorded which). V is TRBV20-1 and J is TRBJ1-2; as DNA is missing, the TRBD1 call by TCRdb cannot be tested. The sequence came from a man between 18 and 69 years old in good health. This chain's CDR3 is CSAKPPSGGNYGYTF.